Described below is a single TCR beta chain sequence and its context. Its specific antigen is unknown. Per-base qualities were not stored, and no clone one base away is much larger. The sample's time point label, decoded: roughly 12 months on ibrutinib. For TCR beta library preparation, roughly 2 micrograms of genomic DNA were extracted from the cryopreserved PBMCs. Longitudinal blood samples from CLL patients on ibrutinib monotherapy were analyzed using high-throughput TCR beta sequencing. The patients took part in an open-label, single-center phase 2 trial of ibrutinib monotherapy. Each clonotype received, on average, about 10x coverage in deep resolution sequencing performed on a MiSeq, where the target depth lay between 1 in 1 million and 1 in 200,000 T cells. The immunoSEQ hsTCRB Kit was used to generate TCR beta libraries. The source study handled its data this way. ImmunoSEQ Data Assistant and ImmunoSEQ Analyzer were used for data analysis, and V, D and J genes were assigned according to IMGT definitions. Clonality was computed as one minus normalized Shannon entropy of productive rearrangement frequencies, ranging from 0 to 1. Only overrepresented clonotypes making up at least 0.05% of the repertoire of each patient were included in the public clonotype analysis. Repertoires from roughly 13 age-matched healthy donors in immuneACCESS were used as clonality controls. TCRdb obtained this table from immuneACCESS and retained in-frame rearrangements with V and J assigned. These tables miss some clones; where compared with another copy, unresolved V genes account for less than half of the shortfall, and the remainder is unexplained. From that table come the V and J calls and clone size; the DNA was used to work out D and trimming. Here the sample has some 200,000 clones; 79% occur a single time. The ten largest clones add up to about an eighth of the sample.

V ends up 5 bases short and J 3 bases short, with an unmatched junction base count of 6. The germline V gene encodes CDR1 MNHNY and CDR2 SVGAGI (reference sequence). The CDR3 numbers 14 residues from cysteine through phenylalanine. Just the 42-base CDR3 DNA is kept, in frame starting at base 1. The sample comes from a study of cytotoxic CD8 clonotypes in ibrutinib-treated CLL listed by TCRdb under 2021. About the full investigation: In this cohort, around 15 patients were treatment-naive and about a dozen were relapsed/refractory, while around 18 had unmutated IGHV. Partial responses were observed in 24 patients and complete responses in 2; after a median follow-up of roughly 62 months, remission was maintained in approximately 15 patients and progression was observed in roughly 12. Response samples were obtained after a median of roughly 13 months of treatment, with a range of about 6 to 36 months. On average, each sample yielded roughly 250,000 productive templates and about 95,000 productive rearrangements. Of the approximately 86 participants in the trial, about two dozen had longitudinal samples available. Cryopreserved peripheral blood mononuclear cells were obtained prior to treatment, at the time of response, and at either disease progression or sustained remission. Patients were still on ibrutinib when every remission and progressive disease sample was collected.

Results and caveats for the whole study, not just this receptor: Clonality increased at ibrutinib response, stayed stable in sustained remission, and fell back toward baseline at progression. Public clonotypes were rare and either shrank or stayed stable during treatment, and the rise in clonality at ibrutinib response reflected expansion of private clonotypes. Lymph node repertoires were not examined, and the timing of sampling was not matched between patients in sustained remission and those whose disease progressed. At baseline, clonality was higher than in age-matched healthy donors and showed a strong correlation with circulating CD8+ T-cell counts.

The V and J segments used are TRBV6-6 and TRBJ1-2; a stretch of 7 junction bases matches TRBD1. This TCR was sampled from a human donor with chronic lymphocytic leukemia. The sample was PBMCs, taken after 12 months of ibrutinib treatment. The CDR3 protein sequence reads: CASSLPGQYYGYTF. The DNA reads as follows: TGTGCCAGCAGTCTTCCGGGACAGTACTATGGCTACACCTTC.